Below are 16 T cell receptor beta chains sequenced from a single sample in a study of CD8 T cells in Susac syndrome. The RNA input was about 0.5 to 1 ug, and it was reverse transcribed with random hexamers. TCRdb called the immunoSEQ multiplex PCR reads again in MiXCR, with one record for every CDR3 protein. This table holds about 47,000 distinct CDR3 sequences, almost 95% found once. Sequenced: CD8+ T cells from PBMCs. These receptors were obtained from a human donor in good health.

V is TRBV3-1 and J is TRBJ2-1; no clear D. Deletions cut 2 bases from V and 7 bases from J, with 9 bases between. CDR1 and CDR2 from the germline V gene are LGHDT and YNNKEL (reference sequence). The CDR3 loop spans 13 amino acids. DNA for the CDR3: TGTGCCAGCAGCCAAAAGGCGTGGAATGAGCAGTTCTTC. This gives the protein CASSQKAWNEQFF.

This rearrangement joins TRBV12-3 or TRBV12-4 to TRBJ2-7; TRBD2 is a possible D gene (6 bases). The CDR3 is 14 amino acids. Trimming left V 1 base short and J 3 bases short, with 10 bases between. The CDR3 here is CASSLGGGGYEQYF. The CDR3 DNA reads TGTGCCAGCAGTTTAGGGGGAGGAGGCTACGAGCAGTACTTC.

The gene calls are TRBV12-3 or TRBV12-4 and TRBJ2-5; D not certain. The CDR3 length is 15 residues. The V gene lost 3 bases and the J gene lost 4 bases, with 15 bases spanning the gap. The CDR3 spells CASSFAVKIGETQYF. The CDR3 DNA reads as TGTGCCAGCAGTTTCGCGGTCAAGATAGGAGAGACCCAGTACTTC.

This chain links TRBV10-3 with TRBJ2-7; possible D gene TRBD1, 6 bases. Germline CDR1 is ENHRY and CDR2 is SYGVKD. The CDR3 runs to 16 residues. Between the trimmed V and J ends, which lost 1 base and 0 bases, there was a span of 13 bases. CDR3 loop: CAISELSIQGSYEQYF. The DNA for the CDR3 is TGTGCCATCAGTGAGTTATCTATACAGGGCTCCTACGAGCAGTACTTC.

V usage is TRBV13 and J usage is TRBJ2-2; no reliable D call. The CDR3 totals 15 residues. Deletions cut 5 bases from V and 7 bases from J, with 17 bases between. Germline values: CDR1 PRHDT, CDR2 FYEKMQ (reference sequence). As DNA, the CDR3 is TGTGCCAGCAGCCTCGGACCGGCAGTTGGCGGGGAGCTGTTTTTT. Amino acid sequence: CASSLGPAVGGELFF.

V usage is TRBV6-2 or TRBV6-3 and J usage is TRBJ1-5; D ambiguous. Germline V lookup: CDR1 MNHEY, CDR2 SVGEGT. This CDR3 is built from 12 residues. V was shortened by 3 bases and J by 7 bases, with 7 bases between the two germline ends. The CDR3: CASSYFGQPQHF. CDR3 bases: TGTGCCAGCAGTTATTTCGGCCAGCCCCAGCATTTT.

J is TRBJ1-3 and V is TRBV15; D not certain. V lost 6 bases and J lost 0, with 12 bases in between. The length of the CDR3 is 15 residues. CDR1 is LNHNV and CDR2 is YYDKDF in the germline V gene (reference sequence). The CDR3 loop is CATRKGALSGNTIYF. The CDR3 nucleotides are TGTGCCACCAGAAAGGGCGCTCTCTCTGGAAACACCATATATTTT.

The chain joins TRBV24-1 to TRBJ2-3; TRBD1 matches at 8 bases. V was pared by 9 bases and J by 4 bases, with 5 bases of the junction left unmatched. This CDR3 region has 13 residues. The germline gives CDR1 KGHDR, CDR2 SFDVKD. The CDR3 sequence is CATGGQDADTQYF. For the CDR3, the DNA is TGTGCCACCGGGGGACAGGACGCAGATACGCAGTATTTT.

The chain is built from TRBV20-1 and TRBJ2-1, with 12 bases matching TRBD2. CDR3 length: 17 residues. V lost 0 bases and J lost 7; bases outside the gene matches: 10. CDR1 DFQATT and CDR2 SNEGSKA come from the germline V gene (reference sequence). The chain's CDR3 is CSARDESGLAGRNEQFF. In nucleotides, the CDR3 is TGCAGTGCTAGAGATGAATCAGGACTAGCGGGGCGAAATGAGCAGTTCTTC.

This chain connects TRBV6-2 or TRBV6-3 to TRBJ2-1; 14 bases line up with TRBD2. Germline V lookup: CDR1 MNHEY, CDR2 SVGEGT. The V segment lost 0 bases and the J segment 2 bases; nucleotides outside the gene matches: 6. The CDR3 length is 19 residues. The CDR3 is CASSYSRTSGRWTYNEQFF. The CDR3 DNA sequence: TGTGCCAGCAGTTACTCGCGGACTAGCGGGAGGTGGACCTACAATGAGCAGTTCTTC.

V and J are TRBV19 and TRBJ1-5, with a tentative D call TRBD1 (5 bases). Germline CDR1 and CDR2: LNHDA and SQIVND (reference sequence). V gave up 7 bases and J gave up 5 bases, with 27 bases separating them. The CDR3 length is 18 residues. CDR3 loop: CASTNPLGQRASDQPQHF. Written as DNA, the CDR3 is TGTGCCAGTACCAACCCCTTGGGGCAAAGGGCCAGCGATCAGCCCCAGCATTTT.

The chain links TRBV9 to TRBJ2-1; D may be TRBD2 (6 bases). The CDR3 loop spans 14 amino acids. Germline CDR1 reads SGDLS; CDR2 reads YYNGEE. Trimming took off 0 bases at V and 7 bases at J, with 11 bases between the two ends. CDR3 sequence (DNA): TGTGCCAGCAGCGTAGGAGCTGGAGGGAATGAGCAGTTCTTC. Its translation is CASSVGAGGNEQFF.

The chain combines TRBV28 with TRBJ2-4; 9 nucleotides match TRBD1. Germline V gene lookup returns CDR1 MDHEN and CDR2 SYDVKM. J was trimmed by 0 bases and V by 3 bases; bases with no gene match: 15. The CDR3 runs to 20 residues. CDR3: CASSFSVRTGDGVAKNIQYF. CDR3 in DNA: TGTGCCAGCAGTTTTAGTGTGAGGACAGGGGATGGGGTAGCCAAAAACATTCAGTACTTC.

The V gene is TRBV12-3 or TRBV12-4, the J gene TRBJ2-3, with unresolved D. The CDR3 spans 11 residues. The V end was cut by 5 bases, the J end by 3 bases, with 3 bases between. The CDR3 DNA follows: TGTGCCAGCAGTCTTACAGATACGCAGTATTTT. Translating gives CASSLTDTQYF.

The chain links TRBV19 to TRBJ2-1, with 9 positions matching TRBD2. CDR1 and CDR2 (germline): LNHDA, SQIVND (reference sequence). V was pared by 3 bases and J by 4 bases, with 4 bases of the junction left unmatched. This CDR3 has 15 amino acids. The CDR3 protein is CASSMAGGPYNEQFF. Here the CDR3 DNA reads TGTGCCAGTAGTATGGCGGGAGGGCCGTACAATGAGCAGTTCTTC.

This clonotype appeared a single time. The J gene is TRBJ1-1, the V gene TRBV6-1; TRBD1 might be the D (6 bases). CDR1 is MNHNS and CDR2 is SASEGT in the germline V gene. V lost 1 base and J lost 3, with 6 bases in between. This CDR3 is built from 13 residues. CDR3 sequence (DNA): TGTGCCAGCAGTGAAGGGGGGCACACTGAAGCTTTCTTT. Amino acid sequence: CASSEGGHTEAFF.